One sample yielded the 22 T cell receptor beta chains listed below, sequenced in a study of blood T cells in healthy people across ages (dated by TCRdb to between 2014 and 2017). The method behind the library was 5' RACE. TCRdb shows the sequencer as Illumina HiSeq 2500. The second PCR ran for roughly 6 to 11 cycles and used a J-beta primer mix along with a sample-barcoded 5' primer. TCRdb trimmed the raw reads at Q25, called clones with MiXCR and kept productive beta chains. Duplicate CDR3 protein sequences are folded into a single record with the most common DNA and genes. Counted in this sample were around 800,000 distinct CDR3 sequences; 62% of them appeared once. Around a quarter of the sample is in the top ten clones. Sequenced sample: blood. These receptors were taken from a man in his thirties or forties in good health.

This chain joins TRBV4-1 and TRBJ1-2; D unresolved. The V gene lost 0 bases and the J gene lost 4 bases, with 9 bases spanning the gap. Germline values: CDR1 MGHRA, CDR2 YSYEKL. This CDR3 comprises 14 residues. The CDR3 bases are TGCGCCAGCAGCCAAGAATATCCCCCCTATGGCTACACCTTC. It translates to CASSQEYPPYGYTF.

CDR3 loop: CASSLRTGENQPQHF. CDR3 DNA sequence: TGTGCCAGCAGTTTAAGGACAGGGGAAAATCAGCCCCAGCATTTT. This chain connects TRBV27 to TRBJ1-5; 9 positions match TRBD1. V trimming: 2 bases; J trimming: 4 bases; junction bases outside the gene matches: 3. The CDR3 has 15 amino acids. Germline V lookup: CDR1 MNHEY, CDR2 SMNVEV (reference sequence).

The CDR3: CASSLGFGVKETQYF. The CDR3, as DNA: TGTGCCAGCAGCTTAGGTTTCGGGGTAAAAGAGACCCAGTACTTC. The chain employs TRBV7-2 and TRBJ2-5, with a possible D match to TRBD2 (5 bases). The germline V gene has CDR1 SGHTA and CDR2 FQGNSA. V shed 1 base and J shed 3 bases, with 12 bases lying between them. This CDR3 spans 15 amino acids.

This clonotype has ten or more counts. J is TRBJ1-2 and V is TRBV27; D might be TRBD1 (5 bases). The CDR3 consists of 12 residues. The V end lost 5 bases, the J end lost 4 bases, and 8 bases lay between the germline ends. Germline V lookup: CDR1 MNHEY, CDR2 SMNVEV (reference sequence). The CDR3 nucleotides are TGTGCCAGCAGTCCGGGACCCTATGGCTACACCTTC. Translated, it gives CASSPGPYGYTF.

The chain recombines TRBV29-1 with TRBJ1-5; D perhaps matches TRBD1 (5 bases). V was pared by 6 bases and J by 3 bases, with 12 bases between. Germline V gives CDR1 SQVTM, CDR2 ANQGSEA. This CDR3 comprises 13 residues. As DNA, the CDR3 is TGCAGCGTCGAGGAGGGGTTCAATCAGCCCCAGCATTTT. It translates to CSVEEGFNQPQHF.

The chain is built from TRBV3-1 and TRBJ2-1; 11 bases match TRBD2. CDR1 is LGHDT, CDR2 YNNKEL, per germline (reference sequence). This CDR3 region has 15 residues. With V trimmed by 7 bases and J by 6 bases, 8 bases remained unmatched. CDR3: CASTGLAGRFNEQFF. The CDR3 nucleotides read TGTGCCAGCACCGGACTAGCGGGTCGCTTCAATGAGCAGTTCTTC.

This chain uses TRBV19 with TRBJ2-1; 8 nucleotides agree with TRBD2. This CDR3 is 14 amino acids long. V lost 4 bases and J lost 4; bases outside the gene matches: 3. From germline, CDR1 is LNHDA and CDR2 SQIVND (reference sequence). The CDR3 is CASSTSGGYNEQFF. In nucleotides, the CDR3 is TGTGCCAGTAGTACAAGCGGGGGTTACAATGAGCAGTTCTTC.

CDR3 region: CASRHTGGLSTDTQYF. CDR3 coding DNA: TGTGCCAGCAGGCATACAGGGGGCCTTAGCACAGATACGCAGTATTTT. The chain combines TRBV6-5 with TRBJ2-3; the match to TRBD1 covers 9 bases. This CDR3 has 16 amino acids. Germline V lookup: CDR1 MNHEY, CDR2 SVGAGI. V lost 6 bases, J lost 0 bases, and 7 bases stayed unmatched.

The CDR3 is CASSKWAAGANVLTF. Written as DNA, the CDR3 is TGTGCCAGCAGCAAGTGGGCGGCTGGGGCCAACGTCCTGACTTTC. The chain links TRBV6-6 to TRBJ2-6; D is unclear. Germline CDR1 is MNHNY and CDR2 is SVGAGI (reference sequence). This CDR3 is 15 amino acids long. V was trimmed by 6 bases and J by 2 bases, leaving 11 bases between them.

This clonotype has a handful of counts. The CDR3 coding sequence is TGTGCCAGCAGTACACAGGGGGCCTCTGGGGCCAACGTCCTGACTTTC. Translated: CASSTQGASGANVLTF. J is TRBJ2-6 and V is TRBV7-2, with 9 bases lining up with TRBD1. The V and J ends lost 6 bases and 0 bases, in that order; junction bases with no gene match: 3. The CDR3 is 16 amino acids. Germline-derived CDR1 and CDR2 are SGHTA and FQGNSA.

This clonotype was counted between two and nine times. The V and J genes are TRBV7-2 and TRBJ2-1, with TRBD1 identical over 8 bases. Looked up from germline, CDR1 is SGHTA and CDR2 is FQGNSA. The CDR3 is 18 residues long. After removal of 1 base from V and 3 bases from J, the junction contained 11 bases not matched to a gene. This chain's CDR3 is CASSLEVRRTGYYNEQFF. The CDR3 DNA sequence: TGTGCCAGCAGCTTAGAGGTCCGCCGGACAGGGTACTACAATGAGCAGTTCTTC.

Concerning this clonotype itself: One junction end does not reproduce the germline sequence, and a read error may be involved. The chain couples TRBV6-5 to TRBJ2-3; D remains unclear. The germline V gene encodes CDR1 MNHEY and CDR2 SVGAGI. The CDR3 covers 16 residues. The CDR3 sequence is CAISYGAGDRTDTQYF. CDR3 DNA sequence: TGTGCCATCAGTTACGGCGCTGGGGATCGCACAGATACGCAGTATTTT.

This chain links TRBV20-1 with TRBJ2-3; 7 bases align to TRBD2. Germline V gene data show CDR1 as DFQATT and CDR2 as SNEGSKA (reference sequence). The CDR3 contains 16 residues. Germline trimming cut 0 bases from V and 0 bases from J; bases unmatched to any gene: 6. The CDR3 loop reads CSARDPSGVSTDTQYF. The CDR3 DNA is TGCAGTGCTAGAGACCCAAGCGGGGTTAGCACAGATACGCAGTATTTT.

The chain combines TRBV6-5 with TRBJ2-1; D may be TRBD2 (6 bases). The CDR3 length is 12 residues. Germline V lookup: CDR1 MNHEY, CDR2 SVGAGI. Trimming stripped 10 bases from V and 5 bases from J, with 12 bases between. As DNA, the CDR3 is TGTGCCACCATCGGAGGGGACAATGAGCAGTTCTTC. Translated: CATIGGDNEQFF.

This chain connects TRBV7-2 to TRBJ2-1; 15 bases map to TRBD2. The CDR3 has 16 residues. J gave up 9 bases and V 1 base, and 4 bases lay outside the gene matches. The germline V gene encodes CDR1 SGHTA and CDR2 FQGNSA. In DNA, the CDR3 is TGTGCCAGCAGCTTAGGGACTAGCGGGGGGGCCATTGAGCAGTTCTTC. Translated, it gives CASSLGTSGGAIEQFF.

V gene TRBV12-3 or TRBV12-4 combines with J gene TRBJ2-7, with D perhaps TRBD1 (5 bases). The CDR3 consists of 14 residues. V shed 3 bases and J shed 3 bases, with 12 bases lying between them. CDR3: CASSFSSDSYEQYF. The CDR3 DNA sequence: TGTGCCAGCAGTTTCTCCTCAGACAGCTACGAGCAGTACTTC.

The table lists this clonotype with a count of one. At one boundary the junction diverges from the germline segment, which might be a read error. V and J are TRBV5-5 and TRBJ2-5; a weak D match, TRBD1 (6 bases). The CDR3 loop spans 20 amino acids. From germline, CDR1 is SGHKS and CDR2 YYEKEE (reference sequence). CDR3 in amino acids: CASNLAGTRRGAGSQETQYF. CDR3 bases: TGTGCCAGCAACTTGGCCGGGACACGTCGCGGAGCTGGGAGTCAAGAGACCCAGTACTTC.

Details on this clonotype: A much more abundant neighbour one base away suggests this may be a read error. This sequence joins TRBV20-1 and TRBJ2-1, with D perhaps TRBD2 (6 bases). Germline V gene lookup returns CDR1 DFQATT and CDR2 SNEGSKA (reference sequence). CDR3 size: 15 residues. The CDR3 DNA reads TGCAGTGCTAGTTTGGGGACTGTATCCTACAATGAGCGGTTCTTC. This sequence encodes CSASLGTVSYNERFF.

The chain uses TRBV7-2 and TRBJ2-7; a weak D match, TRBD1 (6 bases). CDR1 and CDR2 from the germline V gene are SGHTA and FQGNSA. The CDR3 extends over 15 amino acids. The germline V and J ends were trimmed by 6 bases and 0 bases, with 15 bases remaining between them. The CDR3 protein is CASSWTEGSSYEQYF. In DNA form, the CDR3 reads TGTGCCAGCAGTTGGACAGAGGGTAGCTCCTACGAGCAGTACTTC.

The genes are TRBV7-2 and TRBJ2-1; D gene uncertain. Germline V CDR1 and CDR2: SGHTA, FQGNSA. The CDR3 sequence is 12 residues long. Trimming removed 3 bases at V and 13 bases at J, with 13 bases between. CDR3 in amino acids: CASSLVLNSQFF. CDR3 coding DNA: TGTGCCAGCAGCTTGGTACTTAACTCCCAGTTCTTC.

This chain connects TRBV20-1 to TRBJ2-3; D is tentatively TRBD1 or TRBD2 (5 bases each). CDR1 DFQATT and CDR2 SNEGSKA come from the germline V gene (reference sequence). This CDR3 has 15 residues. V was shortened by 8 bases and J by 2 bases, with 20 bases between the two germline ends. The CDR3: CSPGDPGPFTDTQYF. CDR3 DNA sequence: TGCAGTCCTGGAGATCCGGGACCTTTCACAGATACGCAGTATTTT.

This chain joins TRBV11-2 and TRBJ2-5, with 9 bases identical to TRBD1. Germline V CDR1 and CDR2: SGHAT, FQNNGV. V was clipped by 1 base and J by 5 bases; unmatched bases: 5. CDR3 size: 15 residues. This CDR3 reads CASSLGGQGTETQYF. CDR3 sequence (DNA): TGTGCCAGCAGCTTAGGGGGACAGGGTACGGAGACCCAGTACTTC. Complete variable domain (other parts from reference TRBV11-2 and TRBJ2-5): EAGVAQSPRYKIIEKRQSVAFWCNPISGHATLYWYQQILGQGPKLLIQFQNNGVVDDSQLPKDRFSAERLKGVDSTLKIQPAKLEDSAVYLCASSLGGQGTETQYFGPGTRLLVL.